One and the same sample provided the 2 T cell receptor beta chains below, sequenced in a study of blood T cell repertoires in COVID-19. Profiled with immunoSEQ multiplex PCR; TCRdb holds only in-frame clones, not every one. This repertoire shows roughly 200,000 clones, nearly 90% found once; its top ten account for roughly 21%. Sequencing input: peripheral blood. The receptors were gathered from a man aged 55 to 70 with active or convalescent COVID-19.

The rearrangement joins TRBV5-4 to TRBJ2-1; D remains ambiguous. This CDR3 has 13 amino acids. The V gene lost 0 bases and the J gene lost 3 bases, with 4 bases spanning the gap. CDR1 and CDR2 (germline): SGHNT, YYREEE (reference sequence). CDR3 nucleotides: TGTGCCAGCAGCTTGGACTACTACAATGAGCAGTTCTTC. Protein: CASSLDYYNEQFF.

The genes are TRBV3-1 (or the pseudogene TRBV3-2) and TRBJ2-7; 9 bases are shared with TRBD2. This CDR3 is built from 16 residues. Per germline, CDR1 LGHDT and CDR2 YNNKEL (reference sequence). The V gene end was trimmed by 2 bases and the J gene end by 3 bases; junction bases not matched to a gene: 8. CDR3 in amino acids: CASSQNSGGLVYEQYF. The CDR3 bases are TGTGCCAGCAGCCAAAATAGCGGGGGCCTGGTCTACGAGCAGTACTTC.